This T cell receptor beta chain was documented in a study of graft-versus-host responses after intestinal transplantation. Study summary: Transplant types were multivisceral, liver-intestinal, or isolated intestinal. Induction with anti-thymocyte globulin, then tacrolimus and steroids for 2 to 3 years, was given to all recipients.

With respect to this clone: Its antigen is as yet unknown.

Study conclusions and caveats: Analysis identified GvH clones in recipient marrow, with some appearing first in ileum or blood. Allografts carried high graft-versus-host to host-versus-graft clonal ratios in patients having graft-donor T cell macrochimerism.

The data were produced by immunoSEQ multiplex PCR, yet TCRdb's version contains in-frame clones alone and is incomplete. The sample lists 93,000 or so clones, under 95% seen once, with approximately 1% in the top ten. Trimming took 5 bases from V and 5 from J, leaving 13 bases between them. The V gene's germline CDR1 is SGHVS and CDR2 FNYEAQ. The CDR3 consists of 13 residues. The gene calls are TRBV7-6 and TRBJ2-7; TRBD1 or TRBD2 may be the D gene (6 bases each). This sequence was found in a human donor who received an intestinal transplant. The specimen comprised unstimulated CD8+ T cells sorted from spleen or lymph node cells, sampled before intestinal transplant. This chain's CDR3 is CASSLGGLDEQYF. CDR3 bases: TGTGCCAGCAGCCTAGGGGGGCTGGACGAGCAGTACTTC.